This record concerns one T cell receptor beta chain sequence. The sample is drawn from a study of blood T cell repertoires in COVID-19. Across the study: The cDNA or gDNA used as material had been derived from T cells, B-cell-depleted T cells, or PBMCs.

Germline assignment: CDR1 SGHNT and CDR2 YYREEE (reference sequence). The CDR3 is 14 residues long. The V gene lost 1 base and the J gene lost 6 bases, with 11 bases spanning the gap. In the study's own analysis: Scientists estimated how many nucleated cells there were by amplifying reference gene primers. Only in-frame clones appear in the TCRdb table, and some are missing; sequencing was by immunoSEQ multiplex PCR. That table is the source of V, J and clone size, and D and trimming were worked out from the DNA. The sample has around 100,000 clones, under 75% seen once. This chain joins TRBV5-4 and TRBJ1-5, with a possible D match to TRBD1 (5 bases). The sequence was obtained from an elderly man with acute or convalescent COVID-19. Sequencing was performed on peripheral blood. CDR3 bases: TGTGCCAGCAGCTTGTCAGGGTCGGGTCAGCCCCAGCATTTT. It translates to CASSLSGSGQPQHF.